One sample yielded the 19 T cell receptor beta chains listed below, sequenced in a study of T cell responses to AZD1222 COVID-19 vaccine. Only in-frame clones appear in the TCRdb table, and some are missing; sequencing was by immunoSEQ multiplex PCR. The sample consists of 200,000 to 250,000 clones, approximately 94% of them appearing once. This specimen was peripheral blood, taken 28 days after the second dose of the MenACWY control vaccine. These TCRs come from an adult who received the MenACWY meningococcal vaccine as a control.

The V gene is TRBV6-1, the J gene TRBJ2-7, with 7 nucleotides matching TRBD2. The CDR3 consists of 14 residues. Germline-derived CDR1 and CDR2 are MNHNS and SASEGT. V was pared by 0 bases and J by 3 bases, with 2 bases of the junction left unmatched. The CDR3 is CASSEAGTIYEQYF. The CDR3, as DNA: TGTGCCAGCAGTGAAGCCGGGACTATCTACGAGCAGTACTTC.

This chain uses TRBV24-1 with TRBJ2-5, with D perhaps TRBD2 (5 bases). The length of the CDR3 is 11 residues. Trimming stripped 12 bases from V and 2 bases from J, with 9 bases between. Germline assignment: CDR1 KGHDR and CDR2 SFDVKD. The CDR3 DNA reads TGTGCCTCCGGGGTTCAAGAGACCCAGTACTTC. Translation gives CASGVQETQYF.

V usage is TRBV5-4 and J usage is TRBJ2-1; 7 bases are a match to TRBD2. Germline CDR1 SGHNT, CDR2 YYREEE (reference sequence). V trimming: 2 bases; J trimming: 5 bases; junction bases outside the gene matches: 10. The CDR3 consists of 16 residues. CDR3 sequence reads: CASSLAALAWDNEQFF. CDR3 nucleotides: TGTGCCAGCAGCTTAGCGGCACTAGCGTGGGACAATGAGCAGTTCTTC.

The V call is TRBV9, the J call TRBJ1-3; D perhaps matches TRBD1 (5 bases). V was shortened by 2 bases and J by 0 bases, with 9 bases between the two germline ends. Germline V gene data show CDR1 as SGDLS and CDR2 as YYNGEE. The CDR3 is 15 residues long. The CDR3 region is CASSVGTDSGNTIYF. CDR3 sequence (DNA): TGTGCCAGCAGCGTCGGGACTGACTCTGGAAACACCATATATTTT.

This chain links TRBV10-1 with TRBJ2-7, with D perhaps given as TRBD1 or TRBD2 (6 bases each). The CDR3 totals 13 residues. Germline CDR1 is WNHNN and CDR2 is SYGVQD (reference sequence). V was cut by 4 bases and J by 5 bases, with 12 bases left in between. The CDR3 here is CASSVGGHNEQYF. The CDR3, as DNA: TGCGCCAGCAGTGTGGGGGGACACAACGAGCAGTACTTC.

J is TRBJ1-2 and V is TRBV30, with D uncertain. The CDR3 sequence is 14 residues long. V was clipped by 0 bases and J by 0 bases, with 8 bases between them. Germline CDR1 and CDR2: GTSNPN and SVGIG (reference sequence). The CDR3 loop is CAWSVLGTNYGYTF. The CDR3 nucleotides read TGTGCCTGGAGTGTACTGGGTACTAACTATGGCTACACCTTC.

The chain combines TRBV19 with TRBJ1-2; 7 bases map to TRBD1. V lost 3 bases, J lost 4 bases, and 5 bases stayed unmatched. This CDR3 contains 14 residues. CDR1 is LNHDA, CDR2 SQIVND, per germline (reference sequence). The CDR3 here is CASSILTGTYGYTF. The DNA for the CDR3 is TGTGCCAGTAGTATCCTGACAGGGACCTATGGCTACACCTTC. The variable domain in full, completed from reference TRBV19 and TRBJ1-2, reads DGGITQSPKYLFRKEGQNVTLSCEQNLNHDAMYWYRQDPGQGLRLIYYSQIVNDFQKGDIAEGYSVSREKKESFPLTVTSAQKNPTAFYLCASSILTGTYGYTFGSGTRLTVV.

The genes are TRBV23-1 and TRBJ2-5; TRBD2 might be the D (6 bases). TRBV23-1 is an ORF for which the function is uncertain. CDR3 length: 15 amino acids. The V end was cut by 0 bases, the J end by 5 bases, with 13 bases between. The chain's CDR3 is CASSQSWRGIETQYF. The CDR3 DNA is TGCGCCAGCAGTCAATCGTGGAGGGGCATCGAGACCCAGTACTTC.

This rearrangement joins TRBV7-8 to TRBJ2-3, with TRBD2 matching over 8 bases. With 3 bases clipped from V and 4 bases from J, the junction kept 6 bases outside the gene matches. CDR1 and CDR2 from the germline V gene are SGHVS and FQNEAQ. This CDR3 contains 15 residues. CDR3 amino acids: CASSFGGGPPDTQYF. CDR3 nucleotide sequence: TGTGCCAGCAGCTTCGGGGGGGGGCCCCCAGATACGCAGTATTTT.

This clone has a single count. The chain uses TRBV7-6 and TRBJ1-2; D call uncertain. The CDR3 is made up of 14 amino acids. Germline values: CDR1 SGHVS, CDR2 FNYEAQ. Deletions cut 4 bases from V and 1 base from J, with 10 bases between. The CDR3 DNA reads as TGTGCCAGCAGCTCCTCCACCCTTAACTATGGCTACACCTTC. Translated: CASSSSTLNYGYTF.

The gene calls are TRBV7-9 and TRBJ2-7, with D perhaps matching TRBD1 (6 bases). V shed 1 base and J shed 3 bases, with 19 bases lying between them. This CDR3 region has 17 residues. Germline assignment: CDR1 SEHNR and CDR2 FQNEAQ (reference sequence). The CDR3 region is CASSLGGTTQLVYEQYF. The CDR3 region has the DNA TGTGCCAGCAGCTTAGGAGGGACAACCCAACTAGTCTACGAGCAGTACTTC.

The chain has TRBV9 and TRBJ1-4; possibly TRBD1 for D (5 bases). This CDR3 has 15 residues. Germline assignment: CDR1 SGDLS and CDR2 YYNGEE. V was shortened by 0 bases and J by 3 bases, with 9 bases between the two germline ends. This CDR3 reads CASSVGDASNEKLFF. CDR3 bases: TGTGCCAGCAGCGTAGGGGACGCCTCTAATGAAAAACTGTTTTTT.

The V and J genes are TRBV5-4 and TRBJ2-7; either TRBD1 or TRBD2 may supply D (5 bases each). V shed 0 bases and J shed 6 bases, with 19 bases lying between them. Germline CDR1 SGHNT, CDR2 YYREEE (reference sequence). The CDR3 extends over 16 amino acids. This CDR3 is CASSLDPGPKSGEQYF. The CDR3, as DNA: TGTGCCAGCAGCTTGGACCCGGGGCCCAAGTCTGGCGAGCAGTACTTC.

The rearrangement uses TRBV9 and TRBJ2-3, with D tentatively TRBD1 (6 bases). Looked up from germline, CDR1 is SGDLS and CDR2 is YYNGEE. The V gene lost 0 bases and the J gene lost 3 bases, with 11 bases spanning the gap. The CDR3 contains 15 residues. The CDR3 sequence is CASSVDHRATDTQYF. In DNA, the CDR3 is TGTGCCAGCAGCGTAGATCACAGGGCGACAGATACGCAGTATTTT.

This clone has just one count. Its ends do not fully match the called genes, so a read error is possible. The V gene is TRBV2, the J gene TRBJ2-7; 10 nucleotides agree with TRBD1. The CDR3 covers 15 residues. From germline, CDR1 is SNHLY and CDR2 FYNNEI. For the CDR3, the DNA is TGTGCCGGCCGGGACAGGGGACTTGGGGCCTACAAGCAGTACTTC. Protein sequence: CAGRDRGLGAYKQYF.

The V and J genes are TRBV13 and TRBJ1-6; D call uncertain. Trimming shortened V by 4 bases and J by 8 bases, and 6 bases separated the two germline ends. This CDR3 comprises 12 residues. From germline, CDR1 is PRHDT and CDR2 FYEKMQ (reference sequence). The CDR3: CASSSTDSPLHF. As DNA, the CDR3 is TGTGCCAGCAGCTCTACAGATTCACCCCTCCACTTT.

The rearrangement uses TRBV5-1 and TRBJ2-6; D ambiguous. With 3 bases removed from V and 4 bases from J, the gap between germline ends came to 11 bases. The germline gives CDR1 SGHRS, CDR2 YFSETQ. This CDR3 is built from 15 residues. This CDR3 reads CASSSGSVGANVLTF. The DNA of the CDR3 is TGCGCCAGCAGCTCCGGCTCGGTAGGGGCCAACGTCCTGACTTTC.

V gene TRBV4-2 combines with J gene TRBJ2-5; D possibly matches TRBD1 or TRBD2 (5 bases each). V was trimmed by 0 bases and J by 3 bases, leaving 14 bases between them. Germline V CDR1 and CDR2: LGHNA, YNFKEQ. CDR3 length equals 16 residues. DNA for the CDR3: TGTGCCAGCAGCCAAGAATCGGGACGGGGCGAAGAGACCCAGTACTTC. Amino acid sequence: CASSQESGRGEETQYF.

About this clone: Relative to the germline gene, one junction end is altered; a read error may explain this. CDR3 bases: TGTGCCATCAGTGAGCCCCCAGTCTTC. It specifies CAISEPPVF. The V call is TRBV10-3, the J call TRBJ2-1; no reliable D call. The length of the CDR3 is 9 residues. CDR1 is ENHRY, CDR2 SYGVKD, per germline.